This T cell receptor beta chain was sequenced for a study of early T cells in non-severe SARS-CoV-2 infection. This clonotype has a handful of counts. Unique molecular identifiers were affixed to single, distinct cDNA molecules. TCRdb itself ran the 5' RACE reads through MiXCR, one entry per CDR3 protein. This sample has fewer than 50,000 distinct CDR3 sequences, with 9.5% to 15% found just once. The germline gives CDR1 SEHNR, CDR2 FQNEAQ (reference sequence). V lost 5 bases, J lost 4 bases, and 9 bases stayed unmatched. The CDR3 covers 17 residues. The specimen was whole blood. The clonotype comes from an adult who was a healthcare worker with PCR-confirmed SARS-CoV-2 infection or an uninfected control (not recorded which). J is TRBJ2-4 and V is TRBV7-9, with TRBD2 matching over 12 bases. In DNA form, the CDR3 reads TGTGCCAGCAGCACCCGAGGCCTAGCGGGGGGGAAAAACATTCAGTACTTC. It is translated as CASSTRGLAGGKNIQYF. Full variable domain (missing parts from reference TRBV7-9 and TRBJ2-4): DTGVSQNPRHKITKRGQNVTFRCDPISEHNRLYWYRQTLGQGPEFLTYFQNEAQLEKSRLLSDRFSAERPKGSFSTLEIQRTEQGDSAMYLCASSTRGLAGGKNIQYFGAGTRLSVL.